This entry describes one T cell receptor (beta chain). As yet, its antigen is unknown. The sample belongs to a study of a mutant IDH1 vaccine in newly diagnosed glioma. Across the study: Mean patient age was around 40 years; around 60% were male and around 40% female.

The time point here: week 5, during vaccination. Mutant IDH1 20-mer peptide, at 300 ug, made up each vaccine dose, with topical imiquimod. Measured with immunoSEQ multiplex PCR; TCRdb has only the in-frame clones, and not every one. The sample yields 25,000 to 35,000 clones, 75% to 90% seen once. CDR1 is SGHNT and CDR2 is YYREEE in the germline V gene (reference sequence). The CDR3 runs 15 residues. Losses at the gene ends were 2 bases for V and 5 bases for J; bases not matched to a gene: 7. The sample here was peripheral blood mononuclear cells (PBMCs), taken from a glioma patient whose treatment included an IDH1 peptide vaccine. This chain joins TRBV5-4 and TRBJ2-3, with 8 nucleotides matching TRBD2. The clonotype comes from a woman between 35 and 50 years old with glioma. Some clones in this sample may be carry-over from other donors' samples. The CDR3 sequence: CASSFKRELGDTQYF. In DNA form, the CDR3 reads TGTGCCAGCAGCTTCAAGCGGGAGCTAGGAGATACGCAGTATTTT.